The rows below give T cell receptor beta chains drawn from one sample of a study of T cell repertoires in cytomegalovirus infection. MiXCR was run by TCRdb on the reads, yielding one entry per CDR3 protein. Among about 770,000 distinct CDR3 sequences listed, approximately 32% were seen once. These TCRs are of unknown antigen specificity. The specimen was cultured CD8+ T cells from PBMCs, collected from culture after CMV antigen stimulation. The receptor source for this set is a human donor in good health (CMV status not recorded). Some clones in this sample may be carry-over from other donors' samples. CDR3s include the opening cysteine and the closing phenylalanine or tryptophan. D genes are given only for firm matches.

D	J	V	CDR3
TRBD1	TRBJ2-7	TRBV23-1	CASSQYRGSYEQYF
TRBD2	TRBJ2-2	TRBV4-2	CASDTSENTGELFF
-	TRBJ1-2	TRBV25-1	CASSEWGESYGYTF
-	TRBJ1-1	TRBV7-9	CASSLVEGLNTEAFF
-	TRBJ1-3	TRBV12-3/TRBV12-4	CASRSRRYSGNTIYF
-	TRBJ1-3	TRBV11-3	CASSPGEGALGNTIYF
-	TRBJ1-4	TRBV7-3	CASSLTGGGTNEKLFF
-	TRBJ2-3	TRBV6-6	CASQVQGTDTQYF
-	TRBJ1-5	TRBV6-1	CASGLDRYQPQHF
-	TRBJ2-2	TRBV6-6	CAIRPKGGDGELFF
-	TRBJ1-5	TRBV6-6	CASSYVSYSNQPQHF
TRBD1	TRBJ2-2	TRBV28	CASARGYGELFF
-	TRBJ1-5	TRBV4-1	CASSQVARGNQPQHF
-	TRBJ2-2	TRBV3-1	CASSPRIGELFF
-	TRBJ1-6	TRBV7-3	CASSLGSGNSPLHF
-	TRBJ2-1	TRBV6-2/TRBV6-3	CASSPGLPWEQFF
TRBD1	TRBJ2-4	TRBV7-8	CASSLAETGAKNIQYF
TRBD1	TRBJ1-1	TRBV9	CASSVREGQGSFF
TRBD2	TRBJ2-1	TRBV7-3	CASSPSGGFSYNEQFF
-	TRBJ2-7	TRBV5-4	CASSLGDLSSYEQYF
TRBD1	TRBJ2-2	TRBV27	CASSPHQDRGGTGELFF
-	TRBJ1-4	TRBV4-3	CASSQDDRPAEKLFF
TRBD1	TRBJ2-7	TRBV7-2	CASSLTGRGSEQYF
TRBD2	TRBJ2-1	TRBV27	CASSLGGVSHEQFF
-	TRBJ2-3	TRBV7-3	CASSVGHTQYF
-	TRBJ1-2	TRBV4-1	CASSQVVIANYGYTF
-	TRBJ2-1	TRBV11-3	CASSVRDGHNEQFF
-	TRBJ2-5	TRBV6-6	CASRPNRDWGETQYF
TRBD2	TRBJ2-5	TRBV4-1	CASSQDYREVETQYF
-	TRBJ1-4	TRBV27	CASSHRGRNEKLFF
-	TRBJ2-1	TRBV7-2	CASSLGLQGYEQFF
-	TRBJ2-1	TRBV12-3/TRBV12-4	CASSLATARSSYNEQFF
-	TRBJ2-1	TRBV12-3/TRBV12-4	CASSLGWGKYEQFF
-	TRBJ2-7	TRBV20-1	CSARVGGSSYEQYF
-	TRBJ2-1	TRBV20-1	CSARAAGVGHNEQFF
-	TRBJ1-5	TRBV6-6	CASTPGQGQPQHF
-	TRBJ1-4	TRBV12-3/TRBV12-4	CASSPGFWDTSTNEKLFF
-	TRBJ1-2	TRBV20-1	CSARTEDSYYGYTF
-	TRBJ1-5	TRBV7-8	CASSPPNDQPQHF
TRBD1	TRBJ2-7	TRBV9	CASSTRDRGEEQYF
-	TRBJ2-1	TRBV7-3	CASSWVGGGLLDEQFF
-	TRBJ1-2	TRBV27	CASAQRDEDYGYTF
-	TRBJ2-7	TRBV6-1	CASSKIRGHSHEQYF
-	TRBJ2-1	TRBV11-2	CASTYKSSYNEQFF
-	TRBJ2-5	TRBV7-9	CASSLETQYF
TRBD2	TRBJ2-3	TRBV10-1	CASSESTIAGGPDTQYF
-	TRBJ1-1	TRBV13	CATSTGSDTEAFF
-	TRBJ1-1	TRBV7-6	CASRSTEMNTEAFF
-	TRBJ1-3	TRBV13	CASSSGPARTAYRSGNTIYF
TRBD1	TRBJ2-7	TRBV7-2	CASNGQTGDLGSEQYF
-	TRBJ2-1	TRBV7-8	CASSSKFDEQFF
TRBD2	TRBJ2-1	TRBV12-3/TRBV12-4	CASSPWASGDNEQFF
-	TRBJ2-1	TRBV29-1	CSVDSAGDYNEQFF
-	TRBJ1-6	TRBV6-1	CATLERTDNSPLHF
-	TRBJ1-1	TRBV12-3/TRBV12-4	CASSTWTLLYTEAFF
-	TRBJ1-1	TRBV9	CASSVAEKLNTEAFF
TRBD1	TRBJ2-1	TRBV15	CATSRSGTGGSYNEQFF
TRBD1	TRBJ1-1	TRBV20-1	CSAPQGGRAFF